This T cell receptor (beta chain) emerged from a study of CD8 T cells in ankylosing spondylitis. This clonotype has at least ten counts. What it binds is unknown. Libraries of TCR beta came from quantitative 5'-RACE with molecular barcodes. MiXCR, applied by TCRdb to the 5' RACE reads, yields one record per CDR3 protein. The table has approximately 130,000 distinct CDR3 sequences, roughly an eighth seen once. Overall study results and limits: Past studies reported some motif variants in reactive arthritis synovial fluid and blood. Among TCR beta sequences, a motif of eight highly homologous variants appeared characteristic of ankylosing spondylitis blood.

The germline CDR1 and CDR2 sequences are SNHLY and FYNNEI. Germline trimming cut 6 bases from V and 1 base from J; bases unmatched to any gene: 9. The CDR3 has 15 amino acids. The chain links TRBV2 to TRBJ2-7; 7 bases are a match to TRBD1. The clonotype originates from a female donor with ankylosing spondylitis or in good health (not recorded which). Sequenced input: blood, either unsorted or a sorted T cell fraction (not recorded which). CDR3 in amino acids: CASRLTGMGSYEQYF. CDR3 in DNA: TGTGCCAGCAGGCTGACAGGGATGGGGTCCTACGAGCAGTACTTC.